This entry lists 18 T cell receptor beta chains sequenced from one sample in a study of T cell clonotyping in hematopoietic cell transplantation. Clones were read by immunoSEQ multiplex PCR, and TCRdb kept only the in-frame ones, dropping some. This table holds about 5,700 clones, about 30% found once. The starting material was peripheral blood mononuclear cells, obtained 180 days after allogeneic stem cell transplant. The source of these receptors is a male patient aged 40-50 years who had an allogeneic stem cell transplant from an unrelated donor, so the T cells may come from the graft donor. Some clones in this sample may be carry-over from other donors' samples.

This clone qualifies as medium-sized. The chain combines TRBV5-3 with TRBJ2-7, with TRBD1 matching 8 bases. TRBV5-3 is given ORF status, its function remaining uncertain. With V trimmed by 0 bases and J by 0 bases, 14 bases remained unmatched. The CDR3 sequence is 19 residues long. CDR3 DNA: TGTGCCAGAAGCTTGGCCACCAGACGGGTAACAGGGGGCTCCTACGAGCAGTACTTC. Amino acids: CARSLATRRVTGGSYEQYF.

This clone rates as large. The DNA for the CDR3 is TGTGCCAGCAGCTCCTTCGATGGCTACACCTTC. Translation: CASSSFDGYTF. The V gene is TRBV6-5, the J gene TRBJ1-2; D gene uncertain. Germline V CDR1 and CDR2: MNHEY, SVGAGI. V was clipped by 6 bases and J by 6 bases, with 8 bases between them. The CDR3 totals 11 residues.

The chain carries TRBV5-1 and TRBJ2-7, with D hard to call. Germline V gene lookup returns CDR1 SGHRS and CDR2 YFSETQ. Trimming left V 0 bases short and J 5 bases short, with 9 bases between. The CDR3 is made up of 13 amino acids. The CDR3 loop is CASSLGTVDEQYF. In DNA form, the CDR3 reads TGCGCCAGCAGCTTGGGGACCGTCGACGAGCAGTACTTC.

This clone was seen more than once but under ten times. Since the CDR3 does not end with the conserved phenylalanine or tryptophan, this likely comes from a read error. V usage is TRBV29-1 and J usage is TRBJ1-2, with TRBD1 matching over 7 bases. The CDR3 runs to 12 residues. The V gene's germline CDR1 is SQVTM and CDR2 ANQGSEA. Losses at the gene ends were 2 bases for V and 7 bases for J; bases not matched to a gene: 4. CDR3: CSVEQGVVGYTL. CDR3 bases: TGCAGCGTTGAACAGGGGGTAGTTGGCTACACCCTC.

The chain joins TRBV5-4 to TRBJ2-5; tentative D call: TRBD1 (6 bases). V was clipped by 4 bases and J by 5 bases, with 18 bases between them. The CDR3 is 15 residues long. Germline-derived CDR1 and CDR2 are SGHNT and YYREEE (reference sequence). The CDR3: CASSPEGVAWETQYF. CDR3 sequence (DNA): TGTGCCAGCAGCCCCGAGGGGGTAGCGTGGGAGACCCAGTACTTC.

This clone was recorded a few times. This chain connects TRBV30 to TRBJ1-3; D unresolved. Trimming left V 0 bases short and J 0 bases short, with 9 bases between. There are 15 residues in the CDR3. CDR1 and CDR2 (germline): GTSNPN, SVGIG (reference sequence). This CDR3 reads CAWSVRRSSGNTIYF. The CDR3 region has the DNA TGTGCCTGGAGTGTGAGAAGGAGCTCTGGAAACACCATATATTTT.

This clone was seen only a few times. CDR3 nucleotides: TGTGCCAGTAGGACGTTGAACACTGAAGCTTTCTTT. The encoded protein is CASRTLNTEAFF. The V call is TRBV19, the J call TRBJ1-1, with D uncertain. CDR3 length: 12 amino acids. Germline CDR1 LNHDA, CDR2 SQIVND (reference sequence). Trimming cost V 6 bases and J 0 bases, with 5 bases left between them.

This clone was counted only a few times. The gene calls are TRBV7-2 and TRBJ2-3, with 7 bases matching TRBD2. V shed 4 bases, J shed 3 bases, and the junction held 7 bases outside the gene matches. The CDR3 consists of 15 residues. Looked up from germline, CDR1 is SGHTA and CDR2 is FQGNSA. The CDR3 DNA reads TGTGCCAGCAGCTCGCGAGCTAGCGGTACAGATACGCAGTATTTT. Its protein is CASSSRASGTDTQYF.

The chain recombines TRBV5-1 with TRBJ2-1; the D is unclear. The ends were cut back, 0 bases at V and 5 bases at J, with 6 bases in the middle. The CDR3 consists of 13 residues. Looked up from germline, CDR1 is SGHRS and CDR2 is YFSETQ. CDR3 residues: CASSLGLHNEQFF. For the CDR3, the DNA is TGCGCCAGCAGCTTGGGACTCCACAATGAGCAGTTCTTC.

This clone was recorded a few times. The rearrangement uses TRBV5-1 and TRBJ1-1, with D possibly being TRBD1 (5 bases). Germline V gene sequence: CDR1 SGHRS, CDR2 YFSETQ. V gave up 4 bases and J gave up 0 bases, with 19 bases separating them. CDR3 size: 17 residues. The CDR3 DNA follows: TGCGCCAGCAGCGTTGGAACGGGTGGGGGACTGAACACTGAAGCTTTCTTT. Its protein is CASSVGTGGGLNTEAFF. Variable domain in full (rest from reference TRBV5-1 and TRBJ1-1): KAGVTQTPRYLIKTRGQQVTLSCSPISGHRSVSWYQQTPGQGLQFLFEYFSETQRNKGNFPGRFSGRQFSNSRSEMNVSTLELGDSALYLCASSVGTGGGLNTEAFFGQGTRLTVV.

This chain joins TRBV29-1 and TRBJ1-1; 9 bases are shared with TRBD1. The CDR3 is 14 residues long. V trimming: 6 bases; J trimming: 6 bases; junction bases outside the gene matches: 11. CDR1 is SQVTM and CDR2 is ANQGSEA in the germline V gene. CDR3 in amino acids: CSVHGQGRVAEAFF. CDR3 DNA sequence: TGCAGCGTCCACGGACAGGGGCGGGTGGCTGAAGCTTTCTTT. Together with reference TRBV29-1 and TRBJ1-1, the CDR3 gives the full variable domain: SAVISQKPSRDICQRGTSLTIQCQVDSQVTMMFWYRQQPGQSLTLIATANQGSEATYESGFVIDKFPISRPNLTFSTLTVSNMSPEDSSIYLCSVHGQGRVAEAFFGQGTRLTVV.

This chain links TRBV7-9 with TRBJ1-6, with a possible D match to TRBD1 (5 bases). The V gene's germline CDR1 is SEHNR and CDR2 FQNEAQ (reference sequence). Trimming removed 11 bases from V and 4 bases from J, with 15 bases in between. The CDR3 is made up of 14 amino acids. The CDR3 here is CAALGPGYNSPLHF. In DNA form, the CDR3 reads TGTGCCGCATTAGGGCCAGGGTATAATTCACCCCTCCACTTT.

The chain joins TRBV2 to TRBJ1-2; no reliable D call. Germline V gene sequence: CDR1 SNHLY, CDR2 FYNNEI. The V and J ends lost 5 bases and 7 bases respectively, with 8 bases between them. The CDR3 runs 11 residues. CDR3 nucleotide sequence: TGTGCCAGCAGTCCCGACCTTGGCTACACCTTC. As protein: CASSPDLGYTF.

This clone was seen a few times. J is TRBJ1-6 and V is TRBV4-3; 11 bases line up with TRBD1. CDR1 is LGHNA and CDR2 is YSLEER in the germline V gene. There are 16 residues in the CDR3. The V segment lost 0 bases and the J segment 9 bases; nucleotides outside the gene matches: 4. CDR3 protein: CASSQDLGQGGSPLHF. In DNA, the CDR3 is TGCGCCAGCAGCCAAGATCTGGGACAGGGGGGTTCACCCCTCCACTTT.

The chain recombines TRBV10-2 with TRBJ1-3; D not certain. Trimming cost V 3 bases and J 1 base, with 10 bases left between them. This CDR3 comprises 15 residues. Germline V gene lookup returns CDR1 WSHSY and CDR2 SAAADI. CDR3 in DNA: TGCGCCAGCAGTGAATGGTCGACATCTGGAAACACCATATATTTT. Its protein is CASSEWSTSGNTIYF.

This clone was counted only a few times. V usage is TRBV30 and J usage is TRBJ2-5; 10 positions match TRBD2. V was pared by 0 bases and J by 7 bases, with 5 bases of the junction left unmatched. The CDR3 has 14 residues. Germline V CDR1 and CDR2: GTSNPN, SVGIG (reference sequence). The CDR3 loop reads CAWSVQAGGVTQYF. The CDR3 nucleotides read TGTGCCTGGAGTGTACAAGCGGGAGGGGTGACCCAGTACTTC.

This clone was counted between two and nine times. The CDR3 is CSVRGTDTEAFF. The DNA of the CDR3 is TGCAGCGTCAGGGGGACCGACACTGAAGCTTTCTTT. V gene TRBV29-1 combines with J gene TRBJ1-1; 7 nucleotides line up with TRBD1. This CDR3 region has 12 residues. V lost 6 bases, J lost 3 bases, and 4 bases stayed unmatched. Germline loops: CDR1 SQVTM, CDR2 ANQGSEA.

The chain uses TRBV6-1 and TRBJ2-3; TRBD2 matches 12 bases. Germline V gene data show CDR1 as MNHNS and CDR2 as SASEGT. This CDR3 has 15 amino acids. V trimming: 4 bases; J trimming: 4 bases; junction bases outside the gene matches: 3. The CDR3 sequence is CASSGSSGGADTQYF. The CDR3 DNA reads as TGTGCCAGCAGTGGATCTAGCGGGGGGGCAGATACGCAGTATTTT.